This T cell receptor (beta chain) was retrieved from a study of OX40 agonist ivuxolimab in advanced cancers. Using immunoSEQ multiplex PCR, the repertoire was profiled, and TCRdb retains in-frame clones only, with some absent. Among 73,000 or so clones listed, 90% to 95% were seen once. Trimming stripped 1 base from V and 3 bases from J, with 4 bases between. The CDR3 is 13 amino acids. Germline-derived CDR1 and CDR2 are LGHNA and YNFKEQ. Enrollment shut out patients with autoimmune disease history or systemic immunosuppression. This sequence originates from an adult with an advanced solid tumor such as melanoma, head and neck, liver or kidney cancer. Sequenced material: CD4+ or CD8+ T cells sorted from blood, taken in a trial of the OX40 agonist ivuxolimab. The chain couples TRBV4-2 to TRBJ1-5; D is uncertain. In nucleotides, the CDR3 is TGTGCCAGCAGCCAAGTGGCCAATCAGCCCCAGCATTTT. Its protein product is CASSQVANQPQHF.